This T cell receptor (beta chain) was captured by sequencing in a study of CD8+CD57+ T cells in acquired aplastic anemia. The overall study: On average, sorted CD4+ and CD8+ cells gave around 3.3 ug of DNA. As sequenced from healthy donors, CD4+ cells averaged about 9.8 million reads.

Genomic DNA, the template, was used for profiling of the TCR beta VDJ and CDR3. TCRdb called the reads again in MiXCR, with one record for every CDR3 protein. Here the sample spans about 220,000 distinct CDR3 sequences, around 32% being singletons. Points from the study as a whole: Patients had twenty-nine CD8+ CDR3 sequences in common with controls (the shared set).

This clonotype has at least ten counts. The antigen is undetermined. The CDR3 contains 17 residues. Germline values: CDR1 SEHNR, CDR2 FQNEAQ (reference sequence). Trimming pared 5 bases from V and 2 bases from J, leaving 20 bases between. This clonotype was obtained from a human donor in good health, serving as a control. Sequencing was done on a sample of sorted CD4+, CD8+, or CD8+CD57+ T cells (not recorded which) from PBMCs. J is TRBJ2-3 and V is TRBV7-9, with D possibly matching TRBD2 (5 bases). The CDR3 coding sequence is TGTGCCAGCAGCCCTACCCTATCCGGGGTGGTCACAGATACGCAGTATTTT. This gives the protein CASSPTLSGVVTDTQYF.